Below, one TCR beta chain is given with its context. Its antigen is currently unknown. The V gene's germline CDR1 is DFQATT and CDR2 SNEGSKA (reference sequence). V was clipped by 2 bases and J by 8 bases, with 7 bases between them. The CDR3 covers 11 residues. These data are taken from a study of cytomegalovirus exposure and HLA in healthy donors. Turning to the study itself: Findings of an earlier analysis included more than 90 million unique TCR beta sequences from some 200 million T cells. Findings and limits, study-wide: Later analysis demonstrated an association between a missense DCLRE1C variant and TCR beta V- and J-gene trimming.

The primer mix had 60 Vbeta and 13 Jbeta primers. Measured with immunoSEQ multiplex PCR; TCRdb has only the in-frame clones, and not every one. Of approximately 200,000 clones listed, almost 85% were seen once; the top ten hold around 0.26%. The sequenced material came from PBMCs. This TCR was sampled from a boy between 5 and 17 years old in good health and CMV-seronegative. The chain couples TRBV20-1 to TRBJ2-1; D remains unclear. This chain's CDR3 is CSARLFDEQFF. Written as DNA, the CDR3 is TGCAGTGCTAGACTTTTTGATGAGCAGTTCTTC.